The TCR beta chain described here comes from a study of blood T cell repertoires in COVID-19 (dated by TCRdb to about 2020). Regarding the research as a whole: The collaborator samples originated in the United States, Italy and Spain and spanned the acute and convalescent phases of COVID-19. The material from the prospective study consisted of cDNA or gDNA derived from T cells, B-cell-depleted T cells, or PBMCs. Deeply sampled blood TCRbeta repertoires from subjects exposed to, actively infected with, or recovered from COVID-19 were included in the dataset. The repertoires were released in a freely available public database intended as a resource for research on the immune response to SARS-CoV-2. The samples were drawn from the first 160 participants of the ongoing ImmuneRACE study and from more than 1,000 subjects provided by 6 global collaborators. The sample metadata nearly always contained a de-identified subject ID, COVID-19 status, age in years and sex. Where HLA class I and class II types were available, the types were taken from metadata supplied by the sample provider, not from assay-based typing.

Participants in the prospective study were enrolled through a virtual design, were aged roughly 18 to 100 years, and lived in 24 United States geographic areas. In the prospective study, cohorts were assigned on the basis of participant-reported clinical history obtained from a screening survey and a study questionnaire. Recovered participants in ImmuneRACE Cohort 3 were defined by two consecutive negative NP/OP PCR tests, clearance by a healthcare professional, or resolution of symptoms. Each participant in the prospective study had whole blood, serum and a nasopharyngeal or oropharyngeal swab collected by mobile phlebotomists. Additional blood draws and questionnaires over an approximately two-month period could optionally be provided by prospective study participants. Before DNA extraction, prospective study blood samples were shipped either frozen or at room temperature. The research as a whole found: The amount of clinical and demographic metadata varied by source and participant and was provided uncurated.

V is trimmed back by 10 bases and J by 1 base, and the junction contains 4 bases that no gene match accounts for. The CDR3 measures 13 amino acids from cysteine to phenylalanine. The entry retains the CDR3 DNA only, 39 bases that are in frame from base 1. As encoded in the germline V gene, CDR1 is MDHEN while CDR2 is SYDVKM. Remarks on this clone: Its antigen remains unidentified. No much larger clone exists at a distance of one base, and base qualities are not known.

TCRbeta CDR3 regions were amplified from genomic DNA by means of the immunoSEQ Assay, a bias-controlled multiplex PCR. As for how the authors treated the data: Within the assay, amplification of reference gene primers was used to estimate how many nucleated cells each sample contained. To quantify the absolute abundance of each unique TCRbeta CDR3 rearrangement, sequence reads were collapsed and filtered. For each sample, productive Simpson clonality was calculated as the square root of Simpson's diversity index over productive rearrangements. In its TCRdb copy, this immuneACCESS table keeps in-frame sequences only and misses some clones. Where compared with another copy, unresolved V genes explain less than half of these, and the others have no known cause. Clone size and V and J calls were adopted from that table, with D and trimming inferred from the DNA. The sample data list about 280,000 clones, and roughly 87% of these were observed just once. The ten top clones hold about 1% of the sample.

The rearranged chain carries TRBV28 and TRBJ1-5; 7 middle bases align to TRBD1. The sequenced sample was PBMCs or T cells enriched from blood (not recorded which). The source is a woman aged 25 to 39 who had recovered from COVID-19. This receptor has the CDR3 CATDRASNQPQHF. In nucleotide form, the sequence is TGTGCCACAGACAGGGCAAGCAATCAGCCCCAGCATTTT.